This T cell receptor (beta chain) derives from a study of T cells in Graves' hyperthyroidism and ophthalmopathy. In germline, CDR1 is LGHNA, CDR2 YSLEER. The length of the CDR3 is 16 residues. TCR beta CDR3 sequences were amplified from RNA transcripts. The study used the HTBI primer set for a first-round RT-PCR of the TCR CDR3. One entry per CDR3 protein, called by TCRdb with MiXCR from the multiplex PCR reads. The data hold more than 650,000 distinct CDR3 sequences, with 11% to 15% observed a single time. General study findings and limits: Within blood appeared most thyroid clonotypes that had expanded above 0.001.

On this clonotype itself: Its antigen is not identified.

Sample: blood. This sequence was found in a woman aged 18 to 35 with Graves' hyperthyroidism. The rearrangement links TRBV4-3 to TRBJ2-5; 7 nucleotides match TRBD1. The J call is uncertain, as TRBJ2-1 better fits the DNA end. CDR3 loop: CASSPELGTDQETQFF. The CDR3 nucleotides are TGCGCCAGCAGCCCAGAGTTGGGGACAGACCAAGAGACCCAGTTCTTC.